This TCR beta chain is drawn from a study of shared clonotypes between healthy human individuals. General study results and limits: Of the naive CD4 clonotypes, about 5.4% were shared across a handful of donors. Limitation of the genetic and exposure-history diversity represented came from the few donors.

All participating donors were Caucasian adults from Nashville, Tennessee. Researchers divided each subset's genomic DNA evenly across several immunoSEQ plates. Sequencing used immunoSEQ multiplex PCR; TCRdb keeps in-frame clones, though not all of them. The data show some 500,000 clones, about 96% seen once. Worth noting for this clone: What it recognizes is unknown.

Trimming stripped 5 bases from V and 5 bases from J, with 12 bases between. This CDR3 has 13 residues. Germline V gene data show CDR1 as SGHAT and CDR2 as FQNNGV. Sequenced material: naive CD4+ T cells sorted from blood. This sample's subset: CD45RA+ positively selected. The chain is built from TRBV11-2 and TRBJ2-5; D is ambiguous. This clonotype originated in a woman younger than 45 in good health. This CDR3 is CASSQPAVETQYF. The DNA of the CDR3 is TGTGCCAGCAGCCAACCGGCCGTCGAGACCCAGTACTTC.